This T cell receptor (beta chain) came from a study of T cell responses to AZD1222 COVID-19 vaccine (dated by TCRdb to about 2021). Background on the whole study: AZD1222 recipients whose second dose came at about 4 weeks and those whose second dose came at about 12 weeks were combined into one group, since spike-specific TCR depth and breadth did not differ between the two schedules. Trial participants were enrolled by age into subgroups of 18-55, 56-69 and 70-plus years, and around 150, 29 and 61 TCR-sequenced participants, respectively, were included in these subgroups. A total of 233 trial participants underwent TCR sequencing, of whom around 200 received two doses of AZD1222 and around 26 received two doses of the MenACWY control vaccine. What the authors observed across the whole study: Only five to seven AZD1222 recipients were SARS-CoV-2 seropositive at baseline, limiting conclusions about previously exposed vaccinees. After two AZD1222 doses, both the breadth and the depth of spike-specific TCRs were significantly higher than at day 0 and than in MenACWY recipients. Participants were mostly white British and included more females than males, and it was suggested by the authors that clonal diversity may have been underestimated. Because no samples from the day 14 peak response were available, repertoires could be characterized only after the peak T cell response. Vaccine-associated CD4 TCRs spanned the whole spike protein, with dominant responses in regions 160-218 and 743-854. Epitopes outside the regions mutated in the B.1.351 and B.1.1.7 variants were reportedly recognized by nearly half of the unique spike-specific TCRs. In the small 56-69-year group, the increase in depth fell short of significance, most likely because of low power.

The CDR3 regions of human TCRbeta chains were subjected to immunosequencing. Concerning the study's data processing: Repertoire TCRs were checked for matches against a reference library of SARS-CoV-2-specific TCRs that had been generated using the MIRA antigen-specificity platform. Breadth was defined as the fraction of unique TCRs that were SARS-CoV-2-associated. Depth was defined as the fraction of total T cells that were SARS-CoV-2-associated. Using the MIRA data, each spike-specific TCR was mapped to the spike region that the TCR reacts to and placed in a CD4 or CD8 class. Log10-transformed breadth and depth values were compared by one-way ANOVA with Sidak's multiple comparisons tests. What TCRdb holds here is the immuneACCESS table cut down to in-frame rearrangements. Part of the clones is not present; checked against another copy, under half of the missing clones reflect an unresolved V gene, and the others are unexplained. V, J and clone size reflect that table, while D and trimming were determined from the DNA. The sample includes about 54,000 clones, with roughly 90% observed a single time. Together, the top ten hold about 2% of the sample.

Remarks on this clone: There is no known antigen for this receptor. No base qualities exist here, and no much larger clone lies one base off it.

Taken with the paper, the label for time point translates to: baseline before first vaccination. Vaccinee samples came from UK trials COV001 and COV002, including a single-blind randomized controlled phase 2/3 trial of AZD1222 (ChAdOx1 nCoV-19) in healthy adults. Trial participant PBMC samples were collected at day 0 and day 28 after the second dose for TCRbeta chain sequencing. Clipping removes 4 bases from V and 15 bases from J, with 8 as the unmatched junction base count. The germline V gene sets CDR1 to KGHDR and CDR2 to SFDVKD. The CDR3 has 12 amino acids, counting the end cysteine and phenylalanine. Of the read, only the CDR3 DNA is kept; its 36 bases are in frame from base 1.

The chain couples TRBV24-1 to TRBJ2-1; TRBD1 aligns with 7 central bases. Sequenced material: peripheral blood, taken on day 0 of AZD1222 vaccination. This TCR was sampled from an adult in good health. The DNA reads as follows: TGTGCCACCAGTGACCTGGACAGGCCGTTGTTCTTC. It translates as CATSDLDRPLFF.